Listed below are T cell receptor beta chains from one sample, sequenced in a study of regulatory and conventional T cells in RAG deficiency. Clones were sequenced by immunoSEQ multiplex PCR, and TCRdb holds only the in-frame ones, with some missing. The sample consists of 8,000 to 10,000 clones, approximately 88% of them appearing once. The sample was also linked to a second study, of regulatory T cells.

Sequencing input: Tregs sorted from blood. These receptors all stem from a human donor in good health. The CDR3 runs from the conserved cysteine through the conserved F or W. Each record gives: clone size, V gene, D gene, J gene, CDR3 protein, CDR3 DNA. D genes are given only for firm matches. Not all rows give a size; the values are once, few, many and, for expanded clones, a class.

clone_size: -
v_call: TRBV10-3
d_call: -
j_call: TRBJ2-7
cdr3_aa: CAISESGPSEQYF
cdr3_nt: TGTGCCATCAGTGAGTCGGGGCCTAGCGAGCAGTACTTC

clone_size: -
v_call: TRBV4-2
d_call: TRBD1
j_call: TRBJ2-3
cdr3_aa: CASSQDGDRARDTQYF
cdr3_nt: TGTGCCAGCAGCCAAGATGGGGACAGGGCAAGAGATACGCAGTATTTT

clone_size: -
v_call: TRBV19
d_call: TRBD1
j_call: TRBJ2-1
cdr3_aa: CASSIHRGSYNEQFF
cdr3_nt: TGTGCCAGTAGTATCCACAGGGGGTCCTACAATGAGCAGTTCTTC

clone_size: -
v_call: TRBV5-1
d_call: TRBD1
j_call: TRBJ2-3
cdr3_aa: CASSLGTGVADTQYF
cdr3_nt: TGCGCCAGCAGCTTGGGGACAGGAGTTGCAGATACGCAGTATTTT

clone_size: -
v_call: TRBV19
d_call: -
j_call: TRBJ1-2
cdr3_aa: CASSIGGGLANFNYGYTF
cdr3_nt: TGTGCCAGTAGTATAGGGGGGGGACTCGCAAACTTCAACTATGGCTACACCTTC

clone_size: -
v_call: TRBV19
d_call: TRBD1
j_call: TRBJ1-2
cdr3_aa: CASSTTGAIYGYTF
cdr3_nt: TGTGCCAGTAGTACGACAGGGGCTATCTATGGCTACACCTTC

clone_size: -
v_call: TRBV30
d_call: -
j_call: TRBJ1-4
cdr3_aa: CAWSKGGIREKLFF
cdr3_nt: TGTGCCTGGAGTAAGGGGGGGATTCGGGAAAAACTGTTTTTT

clone_size: -
v_call: TRBV18
d_call: TRBD2
j_call: TRBJ2-3
cdr3_aa: CASSPSSGIRDTQYF
cdr3_nt: TGTGCCAGCTCACCCAGTAGCGGGATAAGAGATACGCAGTATTTT

clone_size: -
v_call: TRBV2
d_call: -
j_call: TRBJ2-7
cdr3_aa: CASSSLYEQYF
cdr3_nt: TGTGCCAGCAGTTCCCTCTACGAGCAGTACTTC

clone_size: -
v_call: TRBV5-6
d_call: TRBD1
j_call: TRBJ2-2
cdr3_aa: CASSSQGAYTGELFF
cdr3_nt: TGTGCCAGCAGCTCACAGGGGGCTTACACCGGGGAGCTGTTTTTT

clone_size: once
v_call: TRBV11-3
d_call: -
j_call: TRBJ2-1
cdr3_aa: CASSSHYNEQFF
cdr3_nt: TGTGCCAGCAGCTCCCATTACAATGAGCAGTTCTTC

clone_size: -
v_call: TRBV28
d_call: -
j_call: TRBJ2-7
cdr3_aa: CASRVGSYEQYF
cdr3_nt: TGTGCCAGCCGAGTGGGGAGCTACGAGCAGTACTTC

clone_size: -
v_call: TRBV14
d_call: TRBD1
j_call: TRBJ2-3
cdr3_aa: CASSPIGDRDTQYF
cdr3_nt: TGTGCCAGCAGCCCAATAGGGGACAGAGATACGCAGTATTTT

clone_size: -
v_call: TRBV9
d_call: TRBD1
j_call: TRBJ2-7
cdr3_aa: CASSVTSTGGLGEQYF
cdr3_nt: TGTGCCAGCAGCGTAACTTCGACAGGGGGCTTGGGGGAGCAGTACTTC

clone_size: -
v_call: TRBV5-1
d_call: -
j_call: TRBJ2-1
cdr3_aa: CASSPGPWDNEQFF
cdr3_nt: TGCGCCAGCAGCCCGGGCCCGTGGGACAATGAGCAGTTCTTC

clone_size: -
v_call: TRBV6-4
d_call: TRBD2
j_call: TRBJ2-1
cdr3_aa: CASSDNGGAYEQFF
cdr3_nt: TGTGCCAGCAGTGACAACGGGGGGGCCTATGAGCAGTTCTTC

clone_size: -
v_call: TRBV5-1
d_call: TRBD1
j_call: TRBJ1-1
cdr3_aa: CASSLGMGQGNTEAFF
cdr3_nt: TGCGCCAGCAGCTTGGGGATGGGACAGGGGAACACTGAAGCTTTCTTT

clone_size: -
v_call: TRBV4-3
d_call: TRBD1
j_call: TRBJ1-4
cdr3_aa: CASSLLDRNNEKLFF
cdr3_nt: TGCGCCAGCAGCCTTCTGGACAGGAATAATGAAAAACTGTTTTTT

clone_size: once
v_call: TRBV27
d_call: -
j_call: TRBJ1-2
cdr3_aa: CASSLSMTLHNYGYTF
cdr3_nt: TGTGCCAGCAGTTTATCGATGACTCTCCATAACTATGGCTACACCTTC

clone_size: -
v_call: TRBV10-3
d_call: -
j_call: TRBJ1-5
cdr3_aa: CATGSDNQPQHF
cdr3_nt: TGTGCCACCGGATCCGACAATCAGCCCCAGCATTTT

clone_size: -
v_call: TRBV6-5
d_call: -
j_call: TRBJ2-6
cdr3_aa: CASSKSRANVLTF
cdr3_nt: TGTGCCAGCAGTAAAAGTCGGGCCAACGTCCTGACTTTC

clone_size: -
v_call: TRBV7-9
d_call: TRBD2
j_call: TRBJ2-4
cdr3_aa: CASSHSGGLNIQYF
cdr3_nt: TGTGCCAGCAGTCATAGCGGGGGGTTAAACATTCAGTACTTC

clone_size: -
v_call: TRBV6-1
d_call: -
j_call: TRBJ1-5
cdr3_aa: CASRAGAISNQPQHF
cdr3_nt: TGTGCCAGCAGGGCAGGGGCGATCTCCAATCAGCCCCAGCATTTT

clone_size: once
v_call: TRBV29-1
d_call: -
j_call: TRBJ2-7
cdr3_aa: CSVAQFRGTLIAYEQYF
cdr3_nt: TGCAGCGTTGCTCAGTTCAGGGGAACCCTCATAGCCTACGAGCAGTACTTC

clone_size: -
v_call: TRBV19
d_call: -
j_call: TRBJ1-6
cdr3_aa: CASSITGHNSPLHF
cdr3_nt: TGTGCCAGTAGTATTACAGGCCATAATTCACCCCTCCACTTT

clone_size: -
v_call: TRBV10-2
d_call: TRBD2
j_call: TRBJ2-1
cdr3_aa: CASSVRLAGARNEQFF
cdr3_nt: TGCGCCAGCAGCGTCCGACTAGCGGGAGCGAGGAATGAGCAGTTCTTC

clone_size: -
v_call: TRBV11-3
d_call: -
j_call: TRBJ1-4
cdr3_aa: CASSVHGIREKLFF
cdr3_nt: TGTGCCAGCAGCGTCCACGGGATTCGGGAAAAACTGTTTTTT

clone_size: -
v_call: TRBV12-5
d_call: -
j_call: TRBJ1-1
cdr3_aa: CASGLREVNTEAFF
cdr3_nt: TGTGCTAGTGGCCTCAGGGAAGTGAACACTGAAGCTTTCTTT

clone_size: few
v_call: TRBV6-5
d_call: -
j_call: TRBJ1-1
cdr3_aa: CASSYRGGETEAFF
cdr3_nt: TGTGCCAGCAGTTACAGAGGGGGGGAGACTGAAGCTTTCTTT

clone_size: -
v_call: TRBV28
d_call: -
j_call: TRBJ2-7
cdr3_aa: CASSIQGTSYEQYF
cdr3_nt: TGTGCCAGCAGTATTCAGGGGACCTCCTACGAGCAGTACTTC

clone_size: -
v_call: TRBV18
d_call: -
j_call: TRBJ2-6
cdr3_aa: CASSPVGSSGANVLTF
cdr3_nt: TGTGCCAGCTCACCGGTGGGTAGCTCTGGGGCCAACGTCCTGACTTTC

clone_size: -
v_call: TRBV7-2
d_call: -
j_call: TRBJ2-5
cdr3_aa: CASSLVGSAVGETQYF
cdr3_nt: TGTGCCAGCAGCTTAGTTGGTTCGGCAGTTGGGGAGACCCAGTACTTC

clone_size: -
v_call: TRBV5-1
d_call: -
j_call: TRBJ1-1
cdr3_aa: CASRDSQMNTEAFF
cdr3_nt: TGCGCCAGCCGGGATTCCCAGATGAACACTGAAGCTTTCTTT

clone_size: -
v_call: TRBV12-5
d_call: -
j_call: TRBJ1-4
cdr3_aa: CASAQKGGLKDWVNEKLFF
cdr3_nt: TGTGCTAGTGCCCAAAAGGGAGGGTTGAAGGATTGGGTCAATGAAAAACTGTTTTTT

clone_size: -
v_call: TRBV10-3
d_call: TRBD1
j_call: TRBJ1-4
cdr3_aa: CAANRGGPNEKLFF
cdr3_nt: TGTGCCGCGAACCGAGGGGGCCCTAATGAAAAACTGTTTTTT

clone_size: -
v_call: TRBV2
d_call: -
j_call: TRBJ1-5
cdr3_aa: CASSPQGGNQPQHF
cdr3_nt: TGTGCCAGCAGCCCACAGGGCGGCAATCAGCCCCAGCATTTT

clone_size: -
v_call: TRBV21-1
d_call: -
j_call: TRBJ1-1
cdr3_aa: CAKVKLKRRADTEAFF
cdr3_nt: TGTGCCAAGGTAAAGTTGAAAAGGAGGGCGGACACTGAAGCTTTCTTT

clone_size: -
v_call: TRBV5-1
d_call: -
j_call: TRBJ1-1
cdr3_aa: CASSIQGDTEAFF
cdr3_nt: TGCGCCAGCAGTATCCAGGGAGACACTGAAGCTTTCTTT

clone_size: -
v_call: TRBV5-1
d_call: -
j_call: TRBJ2-5
cdr3_aa: CASNRDRYETQYF
cdr3_nt: TGCGCCAGCAACAGGGATCGTTACGAGACCCAGTACTTC

clone_size: -
v_call: TRBV19
d_call: -
j_call: TRBJ1-5
cdr3_aa: CASSAWSNQPQHF
cdr3_nt: TGTGCCAGTAGCGCCTGGTCCAATCAGCCCCAGCATTTT

clone_size: -
v_call: TRBV20-1
d_call: -
j_call: TRBJ2-7
cdr3_aa: CSALQDYEQYF
cdr3_nt: TGCAGTGCTTTACAGGACTACGAGCAGTACTTC

clone_size: few
v_call: TRBV5-1
d_call: -
j_call: TRBJ2-1
cdr3_aa: CASSLGHRASYNEQFF
cdr3_nt: TGCGCCAGCAGCTTGGGGCACAGGGCGTCCTACAATGAGCAGTTCTTC

clone_size: -
v_call: TRBV27
d_call: -
j_call: TRBJ1-5
cdr3_aa: CASTPRGDRQPQHF
cdr3_nt: TGTGCCAGCACCCCAAGGGGGGATCGTCAGCCCCAGCATTTT

clone_size: -
v_call: TRBV5-1
d_call: -
j_call: TRBJ2-5
cdr3_aa: CASSSHNAQETQYF
cdr3_nt: TGCGCCAGCAGCTCACACAACGCTCAAGAGACCCAGTACTTC

clone_size: -
v_call: TRBV29-1
d_call: -
j_call: TRBJ2-1
cdr3_aa: CSVELLGNYNEQFF
cdr3_nt: TGCAGCGTTGAGTTGCTGGGTAATTACAATGAGCAGTTCTTC

clone_size: once
v_call: TRBV5-1
d_call: TRBD2
j_call: TRBJ2-5
cdr3_aa: CASSPGTSGASETQYF
cdr3_nt: TGCGCCAGCAGCCCCGGGACTAGCGGGGCCTCTGAGACCCAGTACTTC

clone_size: -
v_call: TRBV7-6
d_call: -
j_call: TRBJ2-7
cdr3_aa: CASSLPGDEQYF
cdr3_nt: TGTGCCAGCAGCTTACCAGGGGACGAGCAGTACTTC

clone_size: -
v_call: TRBV9
d_call: TRBD2
j_call: TRBJ2-2
cdr3_aa: CASSVGTSGRGELFF
cdr3_nt: TGTGCCAGCAGCGTAGGGACTAGCGGGAGAGGGGAGCTGTTTTTT

clone_size: -
v_call: TRBV7-9
d_call: TRBD2
j_call: TRBJ2-2
cdr3_aa: CASSPRLAGGPGTGELFF
cdr3_nt: TGTGCCAGCAGCCCTCGACTAGCGGGGGGGCCGGGCACCGGGGAGCTGTTTTTT